This TCR beta chain was documented in a study of cytomegalovirus exposure and HLA in healthy donors. The donors were part of the validation cohort of 95 to 150 subjects. That cohort was separate from the first cohort, which comprised several hundred subjects. With regard to this clone: Antigen unknown.

General observations from the study: Subsequent analysis of the 120 or so validation repertoires found a tendency for first-cohort TCR clusters to co-occur. Cytomegalovirus-associated status was assigned to roughly 160 TCR beta chains.

Using immunoSEQ multiplex PCR, the repertoire was profiled, and TCRdb retains in-frame clones only, with some absent. The sample carries fewer than 350,000 clones, roughly 88% recorded once. The CDR3 contains 15 residues. Sequenced sample: PBMCs. The receptor comes from a woman between 18 and 29 years old in good health and CMV-seronegative. The rearrangement links TRBV7-5 to TRBJ2-5; TRBD2 is the table's D call, not checked against the DNA. TRBV7-5 is an annotated pseudogene. CDR3 amino acids: CVRSLARGAQETQYF. CDR3 in DNA: TGTGTCAGAAGCCTGGCCCGGGGAGCCCAAGAGACCCAGTACTTC.